What follows are 15 T cell receptor beta chains derived from one specimen sequenced in a study of blood T cell repertoires in COVID-19. Clones were read by immunoSEQ multiplex PCR, and TCRdb kept only the in-frame ones, dropping some. The data hold 150,000 to 200,000 clones, with around 85% observed a single time. Sequencing input: peripheral blood. Source of these receptors: a woman in her 70s with acute or convalescent COVID-19.

The CDR3 protein is CASSQDFSNSGSLETQYF. The CDR3, as DNA: TGCGCCAGCAGCCAAGATTTTTCGAATAGCGGGAGTTTGGAGACCCAGTACTTC. V usage is TRBV4-1 and J usage is TRBJ2-5; 9 bases fit TRBD2. Looked up from germline, CDR1 is MGHRA and CDR2 is YSYEKL. The CDR3 spans 18 residues. V was clipped by 0 bases and J by 5 bases; unmatched bases: 13.

This clone turned up a few times. The V gene is TRBV28, the J gene TRBJ2-7; 7 positions agree with TRBD1. J lost 3 bases, V lost 6 bases, and 8 bases had no gene match. This CDR3 spans 14 amino acids. In germline, CDR1 is MDHEN, CDR2 SYDVKM. CDR3: CASSLTGLVYEQYF. The CDR3 coding sequence is TGTGCCAGCAGCTTGACAGGGCTCGTCTACGAGCAGTACTTC.

The chain employs TRBV28 and TRBJ1-1, with D possibly being TRBD1 (6 bases). The V end lost 9 bases, the J end lost 6 bases, and 14 bases lay between the germline ends. This CDR3 is built from 12 residues. Germline V gives CDR1 MDHEN, CDR2 SYDVKM. The CDR3 DNA reads TGTGCCAGTTCTACAGGGAGGGCTGAAGCTTTCTTT. Its protein is CASSTGRAEAFF.

The chain joins TRBV5-8 to TRBJ2-1, with D perhaps TRBD1 (6 bases). The CDR3 consists of 17 residues. V gave up 4 bases and J gave up 9 bases, with 26 bases separating them. Looked up from germline, CDR1 is SGHTS and CDR2 is YDEGEE. The CDR3 sequence is CASSRLRGMSSGIEQFF. The CDR3 nucleotides are TGTGCCAGCAGCCGGTTGAGGGGGATGTCTTCGGGGATTGAGCAGTTCTTC.

The gene calls are TRBV27 and TRBJ1-1; TRBD1 aligns across 10 bases. Trimming removed 6 bases from V and 3 bases from J; junction bases left unmatched: 4. The CDR3 loop spans 14 amino acids. Germline V gene sequence: CDR1 MNHEY, CDR2 SMNVEV (reference sequence). CDR3 sequence reads: CASREGQGYTEAFF. DNA for the CDR3: TGTGCCAGCAGGGAGGGACAGGGGTACACTGAAGCTTTCTTT.

This rearrangement joins TRBV30 to TRBJ2-3, with 8 bases aligning to TRBD1. The germline V gene encodes CDR1 GTSNPN and CDR2 SVGIG (reference sequence). The CDR3 covers 11 residues. Trimming cost V 4 bases and J 10 bases; bases outside gene matches: 4. In DNA, the CDR3 is TGTGCCTGGAAAGGACAGGGATCGCAGTATTTT. This encodes CAWKGQGSQYF.

This rearrangement joins TRBV10-3 to TRBJ1-2, with TRBD1 identical over 7 bases. CDR3 length: 14 amino acids. V lost 4 bases and J lost 2; bases outside the gene matches: 4. Germline V lookup: CDR1 ENHRY, CDR2 SYGVKD. CDR3 in amino acids: CAISGQQGNYGYTF. CDR3 nucleotide sequence: TGTGCCATCAGTGGGCAACAGGGGAACTATGGCTACACCTTC.

This clone has a handful of counts. V gene TRBV15 combines with J gene TRBJ1-1; D unclear. Trimming removed 0 bases from V and 2 bases from J, with 10 bases in between. From germline, CDR1 is LNHNV and CDR2 YYDKDF (reference sequence). This CDR3 is built from 15 residues. CDR3 loop: CATSRDPVLNTEAFF. CDR3 DNA: TGTGCCACCAGCAGAGATCCGGTCCTAAACACTGAAGCTTTCTTT.

This rearrangement joins TRBV11-2 to TRBJ1-3; 7 positions agree with TRBD1. Germline CDR1 SGHAT, CDR2 FQNNGV. V lost 3 bases and J lost 4; bases outside the gene matches: 12. The CDR3 loop spans 17 amino acids. CDR3: CASSLLSGKQGGNTIYF. CDR3 nucleotide sequence: TGTGCCAGCAGCTTGCTAAGCGGAAAACAGGGGGGAAACACCATATATTTT. Complete variable domain (other parts from reference TRBV11-2 and TRBJ1-3): EAGVAQSPRYKIIEKRQSVAFWCNPISGHATLYWYQQILGQGPKLLIQFQNNGVVDDSQLPKDRFSAERLKGVDSTLKIQPAKLEDSAVYLCASSLLSGKQGGNTIYFGEGSWLTVV.

J is TRBJ2-7 and V is TRBV11-1, with a weak D call TRBD2 (5 bases). CDR1 SGHAT and CDR2 FQDESV come from the germline V gene (reference sequence). The CDR3 is made up of 15 amino acids. Trimming left V 5 bases short and J 4 bases short, with 18 bases between. CDR3 in amino acids: CASSPRIATGYEQYF. The CDR3 DNA reads as TGTGCCAGCAGCCCGAGAATAGCAACGGGGTACGAGCAGTACTTC.

V and J are TRBV29-1 and TRBJ2-5; 12 positions agree with TRBD2. The germline gives CDR1 SQVTM, CDR2 ANQGSEA. V dropped 4 bases and J dropped 4; count of bases not matched to a gene: 7. The CDR3 runs to 15 residues. The CDR3 is CSVGLAGEVGETQYF. The CDR3 coding sequence is TGCAGCGTTGGACTAGCGGGGGAAGTGGGAGAGACCCAGTACTTC.

The V gene is TRBV5-1, the J gene TRBJ2-1; the match to TRBD2 covers 7 bases. Losses at the gene ends were 0 bases for V and 6 bases for J; bases not matched to a gene: 9. In germline, CDR1 is SGHRS, CDR2 YFSETQ. This CDR3 has 16 residues. The CDR3 is CASSLEAGVRGNEQFF. The CDR3 DNA is TGCGCCAGCAGCTTGGAGGCGGGAGTAAGGGGCAATGAGCAGTTCTTC.

J is TRBJ2-3 and V is TRBV4-3, with unresolved D. Looked up from germline, CDR1 is LGHNA and CDR2 is YSLEER. V was cut by 0 bases and J by 2 bases, with 18 bases left in between. The CDR3 loop spans 18 amino acids. The CDR3 region has the DNA TGCGCCAGCAGCCAAGATATCCGAGACAAGTCTCTCACAGATACGCAGTATTTT. Protein sequence: CASSQDIRDKSLTDTQYF.

V usage is TRBV7-2 and J usage is TRBJ1-4; D is undetermined. Trimming removed 0 bases from V and 6 bases from J, with 11 bases in between. CDR3 length equals 15 residues. Germline V gene lookup returns CDR1 SGHTA and CDR2 FQGNSA. The CDR3 reads CASSLAKGVDEKLFF. CDR3 nucleotides: TGTGCCAGCAGCTTAGCTAAGGGAGTAGATGAAAAACTGTTTTTT.

The V and J genes are TRBV6-2 or TRBV6-3 and TRBJ1-6; D gene uncertain. Trimming left V 5 bases short and J 0 bases short, with 8 bases between. This CDR3 has 15 residues. Germline V gene lookup returns CDR1 MNHEY and CDR2 SVGEGT. The CDR3 sequence is CASSDTSSYNSPLHF. The CDR3 DNA is TGTGCCAGCAGTGACACGAGCTCCTATAATTCACCCCTCCACTTT.